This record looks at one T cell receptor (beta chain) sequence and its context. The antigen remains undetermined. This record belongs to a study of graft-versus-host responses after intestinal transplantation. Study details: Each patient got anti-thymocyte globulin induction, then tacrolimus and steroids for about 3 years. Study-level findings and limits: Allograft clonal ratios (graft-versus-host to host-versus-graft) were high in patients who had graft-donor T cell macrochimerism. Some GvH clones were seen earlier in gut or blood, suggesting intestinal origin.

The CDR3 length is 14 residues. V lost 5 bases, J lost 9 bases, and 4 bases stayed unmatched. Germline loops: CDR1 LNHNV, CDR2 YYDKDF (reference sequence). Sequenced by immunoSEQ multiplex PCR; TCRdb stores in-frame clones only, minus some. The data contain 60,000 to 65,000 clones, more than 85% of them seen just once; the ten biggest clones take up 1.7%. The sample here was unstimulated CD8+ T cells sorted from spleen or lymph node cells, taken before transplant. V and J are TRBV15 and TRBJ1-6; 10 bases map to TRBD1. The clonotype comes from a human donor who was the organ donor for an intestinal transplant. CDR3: CATSPGQGGSPLHF. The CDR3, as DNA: TGTGCCACCAGCCCCGGACAGGGGGGTTCACCCCTCCACTTT.